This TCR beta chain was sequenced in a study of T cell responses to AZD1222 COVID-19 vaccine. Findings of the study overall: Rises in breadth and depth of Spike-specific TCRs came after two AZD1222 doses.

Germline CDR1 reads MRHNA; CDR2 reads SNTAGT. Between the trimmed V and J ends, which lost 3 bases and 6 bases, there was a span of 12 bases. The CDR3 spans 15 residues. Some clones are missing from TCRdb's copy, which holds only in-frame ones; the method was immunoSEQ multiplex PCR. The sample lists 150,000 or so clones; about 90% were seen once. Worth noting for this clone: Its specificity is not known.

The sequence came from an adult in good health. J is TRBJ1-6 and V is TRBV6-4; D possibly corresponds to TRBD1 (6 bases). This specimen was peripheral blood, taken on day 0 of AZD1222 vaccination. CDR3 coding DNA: TGTGCCAGCAGTGAGGAGGTGGGGGCTAATTCACCCCTCCACTTT. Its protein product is CASSEEVGANSPLHF.